Listed here is a single T cell receptor (beta chain). Its antigen is unidentified. CDR1 and CDR2 (germline): SGHTA, FQGNSA. Trimming took 2 bases from V and 0 from J; bases not matched to a gene: 2. This CDR3 comprises 16 residues. The assay was immunoSEQ multiplex PCR, and TCRdb's table has in-frame clones only and misses some. This sample has about 90,000 clones, with around 87% found just once. During the collection period, no donor immune events like infections were recorded. This sample stems from a study of identifying expanded T cells in peripheral blood. General study results and limits: Differentially abundant clones: about 1.3 between replicates, about 16 at around 2 weeks, approximately 19 at four.

This sequence joins TRBV7-2 and TRBJ2-5; 11 bases are a match to TRBD2. This receptor was obtained from a person aged 18-69 years in good health. Sequencing used blood. As DNA, the CDR3 is TGTGCCAGCAGCTTAACTAGCGGGGGATACCAAGAGACCCAGTACTTC. Residues: CASSLTSGGYQETQYF.